The 22 T cell receptor beta chains listed next were all sequenced from one sample in a study of cytomegalovirus exposure and HLA in healthy donors. Use of 60 Vbeta and 13 Jbeta primers characterized the PCR. Assay: immunoSEQ multiplex PCR; the TCRdb copy retains only in-frame clones and omits some. The table lists around 150,000 clones, more than 60% of them singletons. The sequenced sample was PBMCs. All receptors come from a male donor in good health and CMV-seronegative.

The chain links TRBV11-2 to TRBJ2-2; 10 bases are shared with TRBD2. This CDR3 is 15 amino acids long. Germline values: CDR1 SGHAT, CDR2 FQNNGV. V dropped 3 bases and J dropped 4; count of bases not matched to a gene: 2. CDR3 region: CASSFPSGSTGELFF. The CDR3 bases are TGTGCCAGCAGCTTCCCTAGCGGGAGCACCGGGGAGCTGTTTTTT.

CDR3 nucleotide sequence: TGTGCCAGCAGCTTAGCCACTAGCGGCGGGGAGACCCAGTACTTC. Translated: CASSLATSGGETQYF. The V and J genes are TRBV7-9 and TRBJ2-5; 8 bases align to TRBD2. CDR3 length: 15 residues. Trimming removed 0 bases from V and 5 bases from J; junction bases left unmatched: 5. Germline V gene lookup returns CDR1 SEHNR and CDR2 FQNEAQ (reference sequence).

This chain uses TRBV4-3 with TRBJ1-5, with D unclear. Germline CDR1 LGHNA, CDR2 YSLEER. The CDR3 runs to 18 residues. Trimming took off 0 bases at V and 1 base at J, with 16 bases between the two ends. As DNA, the CDR3 is TGCGCCAGCAGCCAAGAAGGACCGACAACGGGGAGCAATCAGCCCCAGCATTTT. This sequence encodes CASSQEGPTTGSNQPQHF.

This chain uses TRBV10-3 with TRBJ2-2, with 7 positions matching TRBD2. CDR1 and CDR2 (germline): ENHRY, SYGVKD. V lost 3 bases, J lost 4 bases, and 5 bases stayed unmatched. The CDR3 sequence is 15 residues long. The CDR3 coding sequence is TGTGCCATCAGTGACCCCGGGGGGTTCACCGGGGAGCTGTTTTTT. Translation gives CAISDPGGFTGELFF.

This clone is a singleton in its sample. The genes are TRBV28 and TRBJ1-4, with TRBD1 as a possible D gene (5 bases). Germline V gene data show CDR1 as MDHEN and CDR2 as SYDVKM. The V and J ends lost 6 bases and 4 bases respectively, with 15 bases between them. The CDR3 spans 15 residues. As DNA, the CDR3 is TGTGCCAGCAGGGCAGGGAGGATGTTTAATGAAAAACTGTTTTTT. Its translation is CASRAGRMFNEKLFF.

The chain carries TRBV28 and TRBJ2-6, with a possible D match to TRBD2 (6 bases). The CDR3 is made up of 16 amino acids. Trimming removed 3 bases from V and 2 bases from J, with 11 bases in between. Per the germline V gene, CDR1 is MDHEN and CDR2 is SYDVKM. This CDR3 reads CASSLAGTTGANVLTF. The CDR3 DNA follows: TGTGCCAGCAGTTTGGCGGGAACAACTGGGGCCAACGTCCTGACTTTC. The variable domain in full, with the rest retrieved from reference TRBV28 and TRBJ2-6, is DVKVTQSSRYLVKRTGEKVFLECVQDMDHENMFWYRQDPGLGLRLIYFSYDVKMKEKGDIPEGYSVSREKKERFSLILESASTNQTSMYLCASSLAGTTGANVLTFGAGSRLTVL.

The chain joins TRBV19 to TRBJ2-7; maybe TRBD1 (5 bases). Trimming cost V 9 bases and J 0 bases, with 12 bases left between them. The CDR3 has 13 residues. Germline CDR1 is LNHDA and CDR2 is SQIVND (reference sequence). The CDR3 nucleotides are TGTGCCAGCATAGACAGTAACTCCTACGAGCAGTACTTC. Translated, it gives CASIDSNSYEQYF.

The V call is TRBV6-1, the J call TRBJ1-2; D ambiguous. The germline gives CDR1 MNHNS, CDR2 SASEGT. The CDR3 loop spans 14 amino acids. Trimming pared 3 bases from V and 7 bases from J, leaving 15 bases between. CDR3 DNA sequence: TGTGCCAGCAGTGACGCGGGCGGGGTGGTTGGCTACACCTTC. Amino acids: CASSDAGGVVGYTF.

The J gene is TRBJ2-5, the V gene TRBV7-3; D is perhaps TRBD1 (6 bases). This CDR3 spans 13 amino acids. Trimming stripped 4 bases from V and 2 bases from J, with 8 bases between. The V gene's germline CDR1 is SGHTA and CDR2 FQGTGA. This CDR3 is CASSWGPQETQYF. The CDR3 nucleotides are TGTGCCAGCAGCTGGGGGCCACAAGAGACCCAGTACTTC.

The rearrangement links TRBV19 to TRBJ2-1; D not resolved. This CDR3 is 15 amino acids long. Deletions cut 3 bases from V and 7 bases from J, with 16 bases between. Germline-derived CDR1 and CDR2 are LNHDA and SQIVND (reference sequence). The CDR3 sequence: CASSIFLLGYNEQFF. Written as DNA, the CDR3 is TGTGCCAGTAGTATTTTTCTTCTCGGGTATAATGAGCAGTTCTTC. Filled out from reference TRBV19 and TRBJ2-1, the complete variable domain reads DGGITQSPKYLFRKEGQNVTLSCEQNLNHDAMYWYRQDPGQGLRLIYYSQIVNDFQKGDIAEGYSVSREKKESFPLTVTSAQKNPTAFYLCASSIFLLGYNEQFFGPGTRLTVL.

The J gene is TRBJ2-1, the V gene TRBV6-5; D possibly corresponds to TRBD2 (6 bases). With 5 bases removed from V and 7 bases from J, the gap between germline ends came to 15 bases. Per germline, CDR1 MNHEY and CDR2 SVGAGI. The CDR3 runs 14 residues. The CDR3, as DNA: TGTGCCAGCAGTCCTTCCCGAGGGAGGAATGAGCAGTTCTTC. This translates into CASSPSRGRNEQFF.

The chain combines TRBV5-1 with TRBJ2-7; the D gene is possibly TRBD2 (5 bases). The CDR3 extends over 14 amino acids. Germline V gene lookup returns CDR1 SGHRS and CDR2 YFSETQ. V shed 6 bases and J shed 3 bases, with 16 bases lying between them. The CDR3 here is CASNPAGSFYEQYF. Written as DNA, the CDR3 is TGCGCCAGCAACCCGGCGGGCTCGTTCTACGAGCAGTACTTC. The variable domain in full, completed from reference TRBV5-1 and TRBJ2-7, reads KAGVTQTPRYLIKTRGQQVTLSCSPISGHRSVSWYQQTPGQGLQFLFEYFSETQRNKGNFPGRFSGRQFSNSRSEMNVSTLELGDSALYLCASNPAGSFYEQYFGPGTRLTVT.

The V gene is TRBV6-5, the J gene TRBJ1-1; D possibly corresponds to TRBD1 (6 bases). The CDR3 runs to 13 residues. Germline assignment: CDR1 MNHEY and CDR2 SVGAGI. V was trimmed by 4 bases and J by 6 bases, leaving 12 bases between them. In DNA form, the CDR3 reads TGTGCCAGCAGTTCGACAGGCTTGGCTGAAGCTTTCTTT. Translation gives CASSSTGLAEAFF.

This clone was found once. This chain uses TRBV14 with TRBJ2-7; perhaps TRBD1 as D (6 bases). With 4 bases removed from V and 6 bases from J, the gap between germline ends came to 10 bases. Germline V gene data show CDR1 as SGHDN and CDR2 as FVKESK. The CDR3 runs 12 residues. The CDR3 DNA reads TGTGCCAGCAGCCCTGGACAGTCCGAGCAGTACTTC. It specifies CASSPGQSEQYF.

This clone was seen just once. The chain couples TRBV19 to TRBJ2-1; D is perhaps TRBD1 (5 bases). This CDR3 has 12 amino acids. V gave up 7 bases and J gave up 2 bases, with 6 bases separating them. CDR1 LNHDA and CDR2 SQIVND come from the germline V gene (reference sequence). In DNA, the CDR3 is TGTGCCAGTATGGGGCCCTACAATGAGCAGTTCTTC. Its translation is CASMGPYNEQFF.

This clone was detected a few times. The chain carries TRBV7-3 and TRBJ2-2, with 9 positions matching TRBD1. Germline V gives CDR1 SGHTA, CDR2 FQGTGA. J gave up 4 bases and V 4 bases, and 4 bases lay outside the gene matches. The CDR3 sequence is 15 residues long. CDR3: CASSSSTGGTGELFF. The CDR3 bases are TGTGCCAGCAGCTCTTCGACAGGGGGCACCGGGGAGCTGTTTTTT.

J is TRBJ2-7 and V is TRBV19; 7 bases are shared with TRBD2. The germline V gene has CDR1 LNHDA and CDR2 SQIVND (reference sequence). CDR3 length: 13 amino acids. V shed 6 bases and J 5 bases; nucleotides not matched to a gene: 7. CDR3 protein: CASRGRGRDEQYF. DNA for the CDR3: TGTGCCAGTAGGGGGAGGGGCCGGGACGAGCAGTACTTC.

This chain connects TRBV7-2 to TRBJ2-3; 7 nucleotides agree with TRBD2. Germline V gene sequence: CDR1 SGHTA, CDR2 FQGNSA. Trimming removed 1 base from V and 0 bases from J; junction bases left unmatched: 4. The CDR3 runs to 16 residues. CDR3 in amino acids: CASSLGGLLSTDTQYF. CDR3 nucleotides: TGTGCCAGCAGCTTAGGGGGACTACTTAGCACAGATACGCAGTATTTT.

Here the CDR3 DNA reads TGTGCCAGCAGCCGTAGCCGGGACAGGGGGCGCATGGGCTACGAGCAGTACTTC. As protein: CASSRSRDRGRMGYEQYF. The chain recombines TRBV5-6 with TRBJ2-7; TRBD1 agrees at 12 bases. Trimming at V came to 4 bases and at J to 3 bases, leaving 14 bases not matched to a gene. The CDR3 covers 18 residues. From germline, CDR1 is SGHDT and CDR2 YYEEEE.

The chain employs TRBV7-2 and TRBJ2-5; TRBD1 matches 11 bases. Germline V gene lookup returns CDR1 SGHTA and CDR2 FQGNSA. V shed 5 bases and J 5 bases; nucleotides not matched to a gene: 1. The CDR3 consists of 13 residues. The CDR3 loop is CASSRDRGETQYF. The CDR3 DNA sequence: TGTGCCAGCAGCCGGGACAGGGGGGAGACCCAGTACTTC. Using reference TRBV7-2 and TRBJ2-5 for the parts outside the CDR3, the full variable domain is GAGVSQSPSNKVTEKGKDVELRCDPISGHTALYWYRQSLGQGLEFLIYFQGNSAPDKSGLPSDRFSAERTGGSVSTLTIQRTQQEDSAVYLCASSRDRGETQYFGPGTRLLVL.

The V call is TRBV5-6, the J call TRBJ2-7; perhaps TRBD1 as D (5 bases). This CDR3 region has 13 residues. Germline V gene data show CDR1 as SGHDT and CDR2 as YYEEEE. Trimming removed 0 bases at V and 4 bases at J, with 8 bases between. The CDR3 bases are TGTGCCAGCAGCTTGGGGGGCCCATACGAGCAGTACTTC. Translation: CASSLGGPYEQYF.

The CDR3 is CASSYSPRVNYGYTF. The CDR3 nucleotides read TGTGCCAGCAGTTACTCGCCCAGGGTGAACTATGGCTACACCTTC. The chain employs TRBV6-5 and TRBJ1-2, with D perhaps matching TRBD1 (5 bases). CDR1 MNHEY and CDR2 SVGAGI come from the germline V gene. Trimming removed 0 bases at V and 2 bases at J, with 10 bases between. The CDR3 has 15 residues.